These T cell receptor beta chains were read from a single sample in a study of T cell responses to AZD1222 COVID-19 vaccine. Assay: immunoSEQ multiplex PCR; the TCRdb copy retains only in-frame clones and omits some. The table has 180,000 or so clones, 92% seen once. Sequenced here: peripheral blood, sampled 28 days after the second AZD1222 dose. The receptors originated from an adult who received the AZD1222 COVID-19 vaccine. Both conserved end residues are part of each CDR3. Clone size is given for some rows only: seen once, a few or many times, or a class if the clone is expanded.

v_call	j_call	clone_size	cdr3_aa
TRBV5-4	TRBJ1-4	once	CASRFTGVNEKLFF
TRBV7-8	TRBJ2-5	NA	CASSPGGDRFGETQYF
TRBV5-1	TRBJ1-6	once	CASREPGQGNSPLHF
TRBV28	TRBJ2-7	NA	CASSDSGRAHEQYF
TRBV30	TRBJ1-5	NA	CAWSVQGHQPQHF
TRBV29-1	TRBJ2-7	NA	CSVWGTRGEQYF
TRBV19	TRBJ1-4	NA	CASSIDPGMRGEKLFF
TRBV2	TRBJ1-4	NA	CASRPSNEKLFF
TRBV6-1	TRBJ2-1	NA	CASRENRGLAYNEQFF
TRBV29-1	TRBJ1-4	NA	CSVVAGDGEKLFF
TRBV2	TRBJ1-5	NA	CASRVIDQPQHF
TRBV5-1	TRBJ2-7	NA	CASSPGSSYEQYF
TRBV19	TRBJ2-1	NA	CASSMSAGVHNEQFF
TRBV11-2	TRBJ1-1	NA	CASSPGGITNTEAFF
TRBV6-5	TRBJ1-6	NA	CASAAGNNSPLHF
TRBV12-3/TRBV12-4	TRBJ2-4	NA	CASSWGSKNIQYF
TRBV5-4	TRBJ2-3	NA	CASSWGLAGGGDTQYF
TRBV5-4	TRBJ1-1	NA	CASSLAPALNTEAFF
TRBV24-1	TRBJ2-1	NA	CATSDPTSNEQFF
TRBV7-3	TRBJ1-1	NA	CASSLDGMNTEAFF
TRBV28	TRBJ2-3	NA	CASYTGYTQYF
TRBV4-1	TRBJ2-1	NA	CASSQDQYNEQFF
TRBV27	TRBJ2-5	NA	CASSPSGSMETQYF
TRBV4-1	TRBJ2-1	NA	CASSQDWLAGGYEQFF
TRBV6-5	TRBJ1-2	NA	CASSYVGQGAGGYTF
TRBV4-1	TRBJ1-3	NA	CASSQYRALSGNTIYF
TRBV19	TRBJ2-1	NA	CASSAYSGGPNNEQFF
TRBV10-3	TRBJ2-7	NA	CAISESGYEQYF
TRBV28	TRBJ2-3	once	CASIPMAAGEGDTQYF
TRBV18	TRBJ2-3	NA	CASSPFGASDTQYF
TRBV5-1	TRBJ1-6	NA	CASSSFRDRAPSPLHF
TRBV27	TRBJ1-2	NA	CASSLGRTGFYGYTF
TRBV27	TRBJ1-1	once	CASRWDREKAEAFF
TRBV2	TRBJ2-5	once	CASNQETETQYF
TRBV19	TRBJ1-1	NA	CASSIGQEPYTEAFF
TRBV30	TRBJ1-3	NA	CAWNRGSGNTIYF
TRBV2	TRBJ1-5	NA	CASSEGRSNQPQHF
TRBV6-5	TRBJ1-5	once	CASRLDSNQPQHF
TRBV5-6	TRBJ1-6	NA	CASSYLRDRSAPLHF
TRBV10-1	TRBJ1-5	NA	CASSATVNQPQHF
TRBV19	TRBJ1-2	once	CASNYQGNYGYTF
TRBV30	TRBJ1-1	NA	CAWSVRPPGVMNTEAFF
TRBV4-1	TRBJ1-2	NA	CASSPLPANYGYTF
TRBV19	TRBJ1-1	NA	CASSPWGDEAFF
TRBV28	TRBJ1-1	once	CASSTWTGKNTEAFF
TRBV21-1	TRBJ1-6	NA	CASSPRGAKNSPLHF
TRBV28	TRBJ1-3	NA	CASSPIGRWGESSGNTIYF
TRBV7-8	TRBJ1-5	NA	CASSSPGQHSNQPQHF
TRBV6-1	TRBJ2-1	NA	CASSDYRGRSYNEQFF